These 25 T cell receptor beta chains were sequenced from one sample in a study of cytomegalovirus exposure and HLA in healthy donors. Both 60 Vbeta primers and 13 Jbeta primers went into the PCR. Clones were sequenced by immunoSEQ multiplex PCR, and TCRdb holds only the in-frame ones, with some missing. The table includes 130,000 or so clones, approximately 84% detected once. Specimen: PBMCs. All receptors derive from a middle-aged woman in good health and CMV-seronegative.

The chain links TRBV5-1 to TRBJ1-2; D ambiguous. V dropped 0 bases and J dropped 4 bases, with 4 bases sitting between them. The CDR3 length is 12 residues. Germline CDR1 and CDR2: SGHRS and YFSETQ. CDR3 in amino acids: CASSLGSYGYTF. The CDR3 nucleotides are TGCGCCAGCAGCTTGGGGAGCTATGGCTACACCTTC.

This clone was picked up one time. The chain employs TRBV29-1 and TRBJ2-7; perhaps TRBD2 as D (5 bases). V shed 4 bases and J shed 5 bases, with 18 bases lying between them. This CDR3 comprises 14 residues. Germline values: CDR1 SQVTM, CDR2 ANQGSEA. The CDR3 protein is CSVAGLLSPNEQYF. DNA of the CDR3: TGCAGCGTTGCTGGACTCCTGTCTCCCAACGAGCAGTACTTC.

The CDR3 nucleotides are TGTGCCAGTAGACAGGGGGCAGGCACAGATACGCAGTATTTT. It encodes CASRQGAGTDTQYF. The V call is TRBV27, the J call TRBJ2-3; 10 positions agree with TRBD1. J gave up 1 base and V 9 bases, and 4 bases lay outside the gene matches. The CDR3 spans 14 residues. Germline V CDR1 and CDR2: MNHEY, SMNVEV (reference sequence).

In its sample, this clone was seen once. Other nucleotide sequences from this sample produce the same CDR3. The CDR3 protein is CASSPGGSSYEQYF. CDR3 sequence (DNA): TGTGCCAGCAGCCCGGGAGGGAGCTCCTACGAGCAGTACTTC. This chain uses TRBV7-3 with TRBJ2-7, with 8 bases identical to TRBD2. The germline V gene encodes CDR1 SGHTA and CDR2 FQGTGA. The CDR3 has 14 amino acids. V lost 5 bases to trimming and J lost 0 bases; unmatched junction nucleotides: 3.

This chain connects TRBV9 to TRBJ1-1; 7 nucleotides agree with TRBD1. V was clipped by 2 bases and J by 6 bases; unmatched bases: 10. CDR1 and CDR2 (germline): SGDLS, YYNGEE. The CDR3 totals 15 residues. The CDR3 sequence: CASSVDPDRVAEAFF. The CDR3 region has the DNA TGTGCCAGCAGCGTGGACCCTGACAGGGTGGCTGAAGCTTTCTTT.

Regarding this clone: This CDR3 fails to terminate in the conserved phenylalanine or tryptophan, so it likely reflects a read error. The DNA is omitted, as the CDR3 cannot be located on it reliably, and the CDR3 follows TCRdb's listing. This CDR3 reads CASIFHSDPGLAR. The V gene is TRBV27, the J gene TRBJ2-7; the table calls TRBD2, which could not be checked here. The CDR3 is 13 residues long, counting both termini. Germline-derived CDR1 and CDR2 are MNHEY and SMNVEV (reference sequence).

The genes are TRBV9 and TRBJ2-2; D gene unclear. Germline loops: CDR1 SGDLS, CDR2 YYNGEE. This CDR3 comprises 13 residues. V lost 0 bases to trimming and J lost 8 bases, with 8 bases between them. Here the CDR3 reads CASSVGSLGELFF. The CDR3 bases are TGTGCCAGCAGCGTAGGAAGCCTGGGGGAGCTGTTTTTT.

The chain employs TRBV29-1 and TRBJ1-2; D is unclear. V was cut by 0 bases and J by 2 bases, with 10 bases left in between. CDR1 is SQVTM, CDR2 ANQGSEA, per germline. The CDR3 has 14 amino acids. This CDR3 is CSVEDHGSNYGYTF. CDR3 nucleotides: TGCAGCGTTGAAGACCACGGGTCCAACTATGGCTACACCTTC.

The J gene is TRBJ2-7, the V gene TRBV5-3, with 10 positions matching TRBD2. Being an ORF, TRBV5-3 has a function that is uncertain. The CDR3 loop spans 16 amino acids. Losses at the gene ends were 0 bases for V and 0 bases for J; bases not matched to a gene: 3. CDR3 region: CARSLDLAGGSYEQYF. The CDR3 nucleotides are TGTGCCAGAAGCTTGGACTTAGCGGGAGGCTCCTACGAGCAGTACTTC.

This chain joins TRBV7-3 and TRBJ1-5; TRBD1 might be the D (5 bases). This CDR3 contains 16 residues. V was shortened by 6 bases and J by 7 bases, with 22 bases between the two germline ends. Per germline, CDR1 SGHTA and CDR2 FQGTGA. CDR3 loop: CASSPIQGSRRQPQHF. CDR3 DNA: TGTGCCAGCAGTCCAATCCAGGGCTCCCGGCGGCAGCCCCAGCATTTT.

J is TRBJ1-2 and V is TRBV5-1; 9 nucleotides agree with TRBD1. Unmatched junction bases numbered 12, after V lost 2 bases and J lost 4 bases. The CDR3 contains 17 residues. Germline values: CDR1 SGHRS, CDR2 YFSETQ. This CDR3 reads CASSFSVGDREAYGYTF. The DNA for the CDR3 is TGCGCCAGCAGCTTTTCCGTGGGGGACAGGGAGGCCTATGGCTACACCTTC.

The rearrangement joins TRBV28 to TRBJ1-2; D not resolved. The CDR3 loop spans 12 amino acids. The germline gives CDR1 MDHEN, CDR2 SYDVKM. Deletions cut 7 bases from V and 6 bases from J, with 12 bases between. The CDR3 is CASNPLGHGYTF. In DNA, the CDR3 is TGTGCCAGCAACCCTTTGGGCCATGGCTACACCTTC.

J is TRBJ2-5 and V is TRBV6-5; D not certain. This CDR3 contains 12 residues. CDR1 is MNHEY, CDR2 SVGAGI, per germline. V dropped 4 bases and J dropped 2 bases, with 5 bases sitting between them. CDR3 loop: CASSSSQETQYF. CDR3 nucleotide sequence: TGTGCCAGCAGTTCCAGTCAAGAGACCCAGTACTTC.

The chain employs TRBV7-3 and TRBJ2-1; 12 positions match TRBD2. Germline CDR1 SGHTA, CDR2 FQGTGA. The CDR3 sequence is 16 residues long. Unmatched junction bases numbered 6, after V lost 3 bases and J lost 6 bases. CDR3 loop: CASSLTSGSATNEQFF. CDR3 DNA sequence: TGTGCCAGCAGCTTGACTAGCGGGAGTGCCACCAATGAGCAGTTCTTC.

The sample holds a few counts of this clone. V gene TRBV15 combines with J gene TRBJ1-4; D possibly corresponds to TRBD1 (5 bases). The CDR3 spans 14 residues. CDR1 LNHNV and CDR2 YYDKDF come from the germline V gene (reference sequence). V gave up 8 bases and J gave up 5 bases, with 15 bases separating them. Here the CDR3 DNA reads TGTGCCACCCGGCGCCAGGGATGGAATGAAAAACTGTTTTTT. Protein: CATRRQGWNEKLFF.

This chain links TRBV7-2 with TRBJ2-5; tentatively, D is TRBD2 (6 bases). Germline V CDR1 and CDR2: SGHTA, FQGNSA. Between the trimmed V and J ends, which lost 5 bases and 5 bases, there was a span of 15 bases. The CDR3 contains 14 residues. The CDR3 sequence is CASSIPGVSETQYF. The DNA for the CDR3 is TGTGCCAGCAGCATTCCGGGAGTTAGCGAGACCCAGTACTTC.

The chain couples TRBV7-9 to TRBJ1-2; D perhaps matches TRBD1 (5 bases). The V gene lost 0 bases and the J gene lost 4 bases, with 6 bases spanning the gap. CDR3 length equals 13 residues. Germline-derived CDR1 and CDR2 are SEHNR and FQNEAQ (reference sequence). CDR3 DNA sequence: TGTGCCAGCAGCTTAGCGGGGGGCTATGGCTACACCTTC. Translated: CASSLAGGYGYTF.

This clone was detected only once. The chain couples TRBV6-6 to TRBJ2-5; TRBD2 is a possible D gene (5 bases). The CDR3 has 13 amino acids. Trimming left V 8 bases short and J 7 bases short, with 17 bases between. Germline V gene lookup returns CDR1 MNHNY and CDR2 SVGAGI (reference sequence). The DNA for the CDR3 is TGTGCCAGCGGAACGAGGGCGTTGGCGACCCAGTACTTC. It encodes CASGTRALATQYF.

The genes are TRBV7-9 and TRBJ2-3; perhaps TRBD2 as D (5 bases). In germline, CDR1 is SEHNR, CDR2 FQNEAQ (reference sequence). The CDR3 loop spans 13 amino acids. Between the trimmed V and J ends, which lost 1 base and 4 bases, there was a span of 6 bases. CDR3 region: CASSLVGADTQYF. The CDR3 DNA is TGTGCCAGCAGCTTAGTGGGAGCAGATACGCAGTATTTT.

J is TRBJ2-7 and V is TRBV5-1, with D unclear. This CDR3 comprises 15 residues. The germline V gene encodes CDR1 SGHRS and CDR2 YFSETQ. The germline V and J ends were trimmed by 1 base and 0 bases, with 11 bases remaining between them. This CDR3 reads CASSLNSFDSYEQYF. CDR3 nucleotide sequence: TGCGCCAGCAGCTTGAACAGCTTTGACTCCTACGAGCAGTACTTC.

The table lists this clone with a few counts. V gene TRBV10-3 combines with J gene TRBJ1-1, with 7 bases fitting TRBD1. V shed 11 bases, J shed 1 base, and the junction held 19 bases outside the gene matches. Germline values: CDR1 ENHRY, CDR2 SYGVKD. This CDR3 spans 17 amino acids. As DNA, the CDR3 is TGTGCCGCCTTATCGACAGGGTCGGTCGGATGGAACACTGAAGCTTTCTTT. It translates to CAALSTGSVGWNTEAFF.

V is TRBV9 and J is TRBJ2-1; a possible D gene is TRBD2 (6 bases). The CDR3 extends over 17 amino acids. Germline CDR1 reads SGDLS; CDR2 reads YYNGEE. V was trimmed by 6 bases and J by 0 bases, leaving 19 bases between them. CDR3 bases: TGTGCCAGCAACAACGGCGGGACCAGCTTCTCCTACAATGAGCAGTTCTTC. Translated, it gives CASNNGGTSFSYNEQFF.

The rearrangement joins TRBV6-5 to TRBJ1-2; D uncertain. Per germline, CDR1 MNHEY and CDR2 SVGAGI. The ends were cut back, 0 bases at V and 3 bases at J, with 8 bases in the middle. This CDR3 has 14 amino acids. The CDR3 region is CASSYSEGDYGYTF. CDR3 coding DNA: TGTGCCAGCAGTTACTCAGAAGGAGACTATGGCTACACCTTC.

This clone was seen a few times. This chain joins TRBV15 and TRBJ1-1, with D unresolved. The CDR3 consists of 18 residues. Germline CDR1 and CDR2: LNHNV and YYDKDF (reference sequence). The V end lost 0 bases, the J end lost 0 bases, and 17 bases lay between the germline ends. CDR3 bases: TGTGCCACCAGCAGAGAGAAGTTGGTTTTGGAGATGAACACTGAAGCTTTCTTT. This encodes CATSREKLVLEMNTEAFF. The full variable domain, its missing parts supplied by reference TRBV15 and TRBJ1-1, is DAMVIQNPRYQVTQFGKPVTLSCSQTLNHNVMYWYQQKSSQAPKLLFHYYDKDFNNEADTPDNFQSRRPNTSFCFLDIRSPGLGDTAMYLCATSREKLVLEMNTEAFFGQGTRLTVV.

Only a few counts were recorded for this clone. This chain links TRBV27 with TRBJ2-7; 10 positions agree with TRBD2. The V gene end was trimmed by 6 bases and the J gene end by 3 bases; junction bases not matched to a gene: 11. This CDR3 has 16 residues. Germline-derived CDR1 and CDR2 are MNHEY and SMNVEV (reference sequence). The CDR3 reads CASRESGLAENYEQYF. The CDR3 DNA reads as TGTGCCAGCAGAGAAAGTGGACTAGCGGAGAACTACGAGCAGTACTTC.